The 20 T cell receptor beta chains presented below share a single source sample, sequenced in a study of blood T cell repertoires in COVID-19. Only in-frame clones appear in the TCRdb table, and some are missing; sequencing was by immunoSEQ multiplex PCR. The table includes 55,000 to 70,000 clones, about 83% detected once. Material for sequencing was peripheral blood. All receptors derive from a human donor in a cohort sampled during active COVID-19.

This clone has a single count. V and J are TRBV29-1 and TRBJ2-2, with 10 nucleotides matching TRBD2. The CDR3 totals 14 residues. The V segment lost 6 bases and the J segment 7 bases; nucleotides outside the gene matches: 8. Looked up from germline, CDR1 is SQVTM and CDR2 is ANQGSEA. DNA of the CDR3: TGCAGCGTCTCTAGCGGGAGCGGGAACGGGGAGCTGTTTTTT. Its protein is CSVSSGSGNGELFF.

The rearrangement links TRBV7-9 to TRBJ1-1; 7 bases match TRBD1. The CDR3 totals 15 residues. Germline values: CDR1 SEHNR, CDR2 FQNEAQ (reference sequence). With V trimmed by 6 bases and J by 5 bases, 12 bases remained unmatched. This chain's CDR3 is CASSLQGGVGTEAFF. Written as DNA, the CDR3 is TGTGCCAGCAGTCTCCAGGGGGGCGTTGGAACTGAAGCTTTCTTT.

The V and J genes are TRBV4-1 and TRBJ2-1; 10 bases line up with TRBD1. Losses at the gene ends were 3 bases for V and 15 bases for J; bases not matched to a gene: 8. This CDR3 region has 13 residues. The germline gives CDR1 MGHRA, CDR2 YSYEKL. This CDR3 is CASSHAGQGFPFF. Written as DNA, the CDR3 is TGCGCCAGCAGCCATGCGGGACAGGGGTTTCCGTTCTTC.

This clone turned up a few times. This rearrangement joins TRBV28 to TRBJ2-2; TRBD1 matches 11 bases. After removal of 7 bases from V and 4 bases from J, the junction contained 8 bases not matched to a gene. This CDR3 region has 16 residues. Per germline, CDR1 MDHEN and CDR2 SYDVKM. CDR3 DNA sequence: TGTGCCAGCACCCCGATGGGGACAGGGGGCACCGGGGAGCTGTTTTTT. Translation gives CASTPMGTGGTGELFF. The full variable domain, with the rest looked up from reference TRBV28 and TRBJ2-2, is DVKVTQSSRYLVKRTGEKVFLECVQDMDHENMFWYRQDPGLGLRLIYFSYDVKMKEKGDIPEGYSVSREKKERFSLILESASTNQTSMYLCASTPMGTGGTGELFFGEGSRLTVL.

This chain connects TRBV20-1 to TRBJ2-5; D possibly corresponds to TRBD2 (7 bases). V lost 3 bases to trimming and J lost 4 bases, with 12 bases between them. CDR1 is DFQATT and CDR2 is SNEGSKA in the germline V gene (reference sequence). This CDR3 is built from 13 residues. The CDR3 DNA follows: TGCAGTGCTAGTGGAGGGGGGGGAGAGACCCAGTACTTC. It encodes CSASGGGGETQYF.

The chain uses TRBV5-1 and TRBJ1-3; no clear D gene. There are 13 residues in the CDR3. In germline, CDR1 is SGHRS, CDR2 YFSETQ. V was pared by 4 bases and J by 4 bases, with 9 bases between. The DNA for the CDR3 is TGCGCCAGCAGCGAGGCGGGCGGAAACACCATATATTTT. Protein sequence: CASSEAGGNTIYF.

The CDR3 here is CASSLGSNQPQHF. CDR3 in DNA: TGTGCCAGCAGTTTAGGGAGTAATCAGCCCCAGCATTTT. The chain carries TRBV28 and TRBJ1-5; D is undetermined. V was clipped by 2 bases and J by 4 bases, with 6 bases between them. This CDR3 contains 13 residues. Germline lookup yields CDR1 MDHEN and CDR2 SYDVKM.

The chain employs TRBV29-1 and TRBJ1-5, with D perhaps matching TRBD1 (5 bases). Trimming pared 4 bases from V and 5 bases from J, leaving 12 bases between. There are 13 residues in the CDR3. The germline V gene encodes CDR1 SQVTM and CDR2 ANQGSEA. CDR3 amino acids: CSVGRGRDQPQHF. CDR3 sequence (DNA): TGCAGCGTTGGACGCGGCAGGGATCAGCCCCAGCATTTT.

This clone has a handful of counts. This chain joins TRBV28 and TRBJ1-1, with 8 bases lining up with TRBD1. CDR1 MDHEN and CDR2 SYDVKM come from the germline V gene. The V gene end was trimmed by 6 bases and the J gene end by 4 bases; junction bases not matched to a gene: 7. CDR3 length: 14 residues. Written as DNA, the CDR3 is TGTGCCAGCAGCCAGGGGGCTTACGGCACTGAAGCTTTCTTT. Amino acid sequence: CASSQGAYGTEAFF.

The chain links TRBV19 to TRBJ2-3, with TRBD2 matching over 9 bases. The ends lost 2 bases at V and 4 bases at J; junction bases unmatched: 4. Germline assignment: CDR1 LNHDA and CDR2 SQIVND (reference sequence). The CDR3 runs 15 residues. In nucleotides, the CDR3 is TGTGCCAGTAGTATACTTAGCGGGAGAGCAGATACGCAGTATTTT. As protein: CASSILSGRADTQYF. Based on the CDR3 plus reference TRBV19 and TRBJ2-3, the full variable domain is DGGITQSPKYLFRKEGQNVTLSCEQNLNHDAMYWYRQDPGQGLRLIYYSQIVNDFQKGDIAEGYSVSREKKESFPLTVTSAQKNPTAFYLCASSILSGRADTQYFGPGTRLTVL.

The chain uses TRBV2 and TRBJ2-1; the match to TRBD2 covers 11 bases. Germline V gene sequence: CDR1 SNHLY, CDR2 FYNNEI. J was trimmed by 5 bases and V by 5 bases; bases with no gene match: 5. This CDR3 is 15 amino acids long. The CDR3 protein is CASSSGTSGDNEQFF. The CDR3 DNA reads as TGTGCCAGCAGTTCCGGGACTAGCGGTGACAATGAGCAGTTCTTC.

The CDR3 spells CASSVGQYNEQFF. CDR3 sequence (DNA): TGTGCCAGCAGTGTTGGACAATACAATGAGCAGTTCTTC. The chain is built from TRBV2 and TRBJ2-1; D is perhaps TRBD1 (5 bases). Trimming took off 4 bases at V and 4 bases at J, with 8 bases between the two ends. The germline V gene encodes CDR1 SNHLY and CDR2 FYNNEI. This CDR3 contains 13 residues.

This clone was seen a single time. The V and J genes are TRBV5-1 and TRBJ2-5, with TRBD2 matching 9 bases. The germline V gene encodes CDR1 SGHRS and CDR2 YFSETQ. This CDR3 contains 16 residues. Trimming at V came to 0 bases and at J to 2 bases, leaving 5 bases not matched to a gene. Here the CDR3 DNA reads TGCGCCAGCAGCTTGGGAGGCGGGGGGGTGCAAGAGACCCAGTACTTC. It encodes CASSLGGGGVQETQYF.

V gene TRBV3-1 (or the pseudogene TRBV3-2) combines with J gene TRBJ2-3; D gene ambiguous. V lost 0 bases, J lost 1 base, and 5 bases lay in between. The CDR3 sequence is 14 residues long. Per the germline V gene, CDR1 is LGHDT and CDR2 is YNNKEL (reference sequence). The CDR3 nucleotides read TGTGCCAGCAGCCAAGATCGGGGCACAGATACGCAGTATTTT. Translation gives CASSQDRGTDTQYF.

The rearrangement links TRBV14 to TRBJ1-2; D perhaps matches TRBD1 (6 bases). V was trimmed by 4 bases and J by 8 bases, leaving 14 bases between them. This CDR3 is built from 13 residues. Per the germline V gene, CDR1 is SGHDN and CDR2 is FVKESK. The CDR3, as DNA: TGTGCCAGCAGCCTTTCAGGGGTGGACGGCTACACCTTC. Amino acids: CASSLSGVDGYTF.

V usage is TRBV11-2 and J usage is TRBJ2-7; maybe TRBD2 (6 bases). The length of the CDR3 is 13 residues. Germline V gene sequence: CDR1 SGHAT, CDR2 FQNNGV. Trimming removed 5 bases at V and 7 bases at J, with 15 bases between. CDR3 residues: CASSPGLQGEQYF. CDR3 in DNA: TGTGCCAGCAGCCCGGGACTCCAAGGGGAGCAGTACTTC.

The count of this clone is one. The chain links TRBV19 to TRBJ2-1; 13 bases are shared with TRBD2. The length of the CDR3 is 15 residues. CDR1 and CDR2 from the germline V gene are LNHDA and SQIVND (reference sequence). Trimming cost V 4 bases and J 9 bases; bases outside gene matches: 6. The CDR3 bases are TGTGCCAGTAGTACCTGGACTAGCGGGAGCGCTGAGCAGTTCTTC. This codes for CASSTWTSGSAEQFF. Combining the CDR3 with reference TRBV19 and TRBJ2-1 gives the whole variable domain DGGITQSPKYLFRKEGQNVTLSCEQNLNHDAMYWYRQDPGQGLRLIYYSQIVNDFQKGDIAEGYSVSREKKESFPLTVTSAQKNPTAFYLCASSTWTSGSAEQFFGPGTRLTVL.

This clone came up a few times. This chain connects TRBV6-1 to TRBJ2-3, with TRBD2 as a possible D gene (7 bases). The germline V gene encodes CDR1 MNHNS and CDR2 SASEGT. V was pared by 3 bases and J by 3 bases, with 19 bases between. The CDR3 is 17 amino acids. CDR3 coding DNA: TGTGCCAGCAGTGATGCGGGGGCGAGGGTGTATACAGATACGCAGTATTTT. Protein sequence: CASSDAGARVYTDTQYF.

The V gene is TRBV7-2, the J gene TRBJ2-3, with 7 bases lining up with TRBD1. Germline V gene data show CDR1 as SGHTA and CDR2 as FQGNSA. The CDR3 consists of 15 residues. V shed 6 bases and J 2 bases; nucleotides not matched to a gene: 8. This chain's CDR3 is CASSPRDSHTDTQYF. The CDR3 DNA reads TGTGCCAGCAGTCCCCGGGACAGCCACACAGATACGCAGTATTTT.

The rearrangement joins TRBV6-5 to TRBJ1-2; D unresolved. Trimming cost V 2 bases and J 8 bases, with 12 bases left between them. The CDR3 runs to 13 residues. Germline V CDR1 and CDR2: MNHEY, SVGAGI. CDR3 sequence: CASSYGWSFGYTF. In DNA form, the CDR3 reads TGTGCCAGCAGTTACGGCTGGTCCTTCGGCTACACCTTC.